The sequence of this T cell receptor (beta chain) was determined in a study of control samples from healthy donors and cancer patients. Here immunoSEQ multiplex PCR was the method, and the copy in TCRdb shows in-frame clones only, minus some. The data show about 160,000 clones, with approximately 90% seen just once and roughly 0.7% held by the top ten. Germline V CDR1 and CDR2: MDHEN, SYDVKM. V lost 10 bases, J lost 1 base, and 14 bases lay in between. This CDR3 has 15 residues. This sequence joins TRBV28 and TRBJ1-6, with D hard to call. This sequence originates from a woman aged 25 to 39 in good health. The sequencing input was blood. In DNA form, the CDR3 reads TGTGCCACCATAGGGTCGGTATCCTATAATTCACCCCTCCACTTT. Residues: CATIGSVSYNSPLHF.